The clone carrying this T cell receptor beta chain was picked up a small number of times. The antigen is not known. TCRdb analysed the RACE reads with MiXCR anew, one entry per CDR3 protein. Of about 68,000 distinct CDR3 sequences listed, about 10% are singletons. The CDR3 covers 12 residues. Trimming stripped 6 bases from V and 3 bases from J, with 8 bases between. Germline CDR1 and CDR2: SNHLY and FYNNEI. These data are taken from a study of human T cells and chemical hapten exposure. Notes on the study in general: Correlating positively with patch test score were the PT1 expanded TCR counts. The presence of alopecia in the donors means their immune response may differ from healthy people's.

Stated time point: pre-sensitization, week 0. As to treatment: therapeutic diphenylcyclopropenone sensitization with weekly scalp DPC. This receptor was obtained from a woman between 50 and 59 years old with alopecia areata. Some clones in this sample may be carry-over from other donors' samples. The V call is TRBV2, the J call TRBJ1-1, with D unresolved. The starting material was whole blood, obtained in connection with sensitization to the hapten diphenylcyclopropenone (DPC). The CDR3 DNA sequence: TGTGCCAGCAGAAAAGGCGACACTGAAGCTTTCTTT. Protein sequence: CASRKGDTEAFF.